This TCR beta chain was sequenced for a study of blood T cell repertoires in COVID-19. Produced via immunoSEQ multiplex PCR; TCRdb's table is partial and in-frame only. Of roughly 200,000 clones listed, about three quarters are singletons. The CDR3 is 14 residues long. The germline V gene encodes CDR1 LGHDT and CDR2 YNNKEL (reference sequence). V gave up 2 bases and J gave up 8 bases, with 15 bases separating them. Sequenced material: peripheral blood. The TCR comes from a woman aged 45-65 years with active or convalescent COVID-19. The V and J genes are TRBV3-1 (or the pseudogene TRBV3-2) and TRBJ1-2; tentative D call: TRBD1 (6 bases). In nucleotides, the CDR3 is TGTGCCAGCAGCCAATGGGGGCAGGGTGGCGGCTACACCTTC. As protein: CASSQWGQGGGYTF.